The clone carrying this TCR beta chain has a count of ten or more. Its antigen is still unknown. The entry originates in a study of spatial heterogeneity in lung cancer. Study overall: Alpha-chain sequences were consistently detected less often than beta-chain sequences.

A distinct unique molecular identifier was carried by each TCR cDNA molecule. In TCRdb, the 5' RACE reads were re-called with MiXCR into one record per CDR3 protein. This sample has 28,000 or so distinct CDR3 sequences, with around 8% found just once. The CDR3 covers 16 residues. Germline V lookup: CDR1 DFQATT, CDR2 SNEGSKA (reference sequence). J lost 5 bases, V lost 5 bases, and 17 bases had no gene match. Study findings and constraints: Ubiquitous, expanded tumor-derived TCRs were more frequently observed in blood at resection than at follow-up.

Documented time point: sample taken at primary tumor resection. Whole RNA, isolated from tumor, nontumor lung or frozen PBMC, was sequenced without prior sorting. Donation came from approximately 69 patients with untreated early-stage non-small cell lung cancer. V and J are TRBV20-1 and TRBJ1-1; 7 bases match TRBD1. The receptor was derived from a female donor with early-stage non-small cell lung cancer. The source was PBMCs, collected at surgery. The CDR3 spells CSAPRIETGPRTEAFF. Written as DNA, the CDR3 is TGCAGTGCTCCACGAATTGAGACAGGGCCAAGGACTGAAGCTTTCTTT.